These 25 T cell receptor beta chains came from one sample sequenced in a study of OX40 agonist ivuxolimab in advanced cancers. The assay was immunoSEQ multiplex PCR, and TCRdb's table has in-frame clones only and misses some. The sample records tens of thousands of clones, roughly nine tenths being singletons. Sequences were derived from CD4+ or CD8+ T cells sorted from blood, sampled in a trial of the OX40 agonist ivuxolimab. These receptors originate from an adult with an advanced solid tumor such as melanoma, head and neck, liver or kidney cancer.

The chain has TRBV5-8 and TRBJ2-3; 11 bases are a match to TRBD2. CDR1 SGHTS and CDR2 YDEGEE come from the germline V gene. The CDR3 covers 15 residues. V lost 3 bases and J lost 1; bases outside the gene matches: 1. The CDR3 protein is CASSSTSGGTDTQYF. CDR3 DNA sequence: TGTGCCAGCAGCTCGACTAGCGGGGGCACAGATACGCAGTATTTT.

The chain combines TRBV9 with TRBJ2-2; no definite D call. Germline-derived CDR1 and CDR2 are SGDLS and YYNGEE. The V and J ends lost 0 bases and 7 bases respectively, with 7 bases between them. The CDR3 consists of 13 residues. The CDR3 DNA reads TGTGCCAGCAGCGTAGTTTGGGGCGGGGAGCTGTTTTTT. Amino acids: CASSVVWGGELFF.

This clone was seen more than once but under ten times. Here the CDR3 reads CASSLGASNQPQHF. In DNA, the CDR3 is TGTGCCAGCAGTTTGGGGGCGAGCAATCAGCCCCAGCATTTT. The chain carries TRBV6-6 and TRBJ1-5; possible D gene TRBD1, 6 bases. Germline V gene sequence: CDR1 MNHNY, CDR2 SVGAGI (reference sequence). V lost 4 bases to trimming and J lost 1 base, with 8 bases between them. The CDR3 extends over 14 amino acids.

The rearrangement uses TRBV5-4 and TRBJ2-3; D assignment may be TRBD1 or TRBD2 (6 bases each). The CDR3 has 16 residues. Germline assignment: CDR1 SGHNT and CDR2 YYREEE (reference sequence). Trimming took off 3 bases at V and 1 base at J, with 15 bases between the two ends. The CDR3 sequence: CASSWGPPGGTDTQYF. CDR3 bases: TGTGCCAGCAGCTGGGGGCCCCCGGGGGGCACAGATACGCAGTATTTT.

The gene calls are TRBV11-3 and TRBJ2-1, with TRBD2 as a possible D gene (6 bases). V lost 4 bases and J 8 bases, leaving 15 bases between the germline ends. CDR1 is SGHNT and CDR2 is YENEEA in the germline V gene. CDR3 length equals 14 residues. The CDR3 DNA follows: TGTGCCAGCAGCTCGCCTAGCGAGAGCGATGAGCAGTTCTTC. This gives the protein CASSSPSESDEQFF.

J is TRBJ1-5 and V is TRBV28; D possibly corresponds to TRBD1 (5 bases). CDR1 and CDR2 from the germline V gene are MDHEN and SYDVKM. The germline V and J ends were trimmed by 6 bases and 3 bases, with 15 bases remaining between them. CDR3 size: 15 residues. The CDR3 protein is CASSITWGVNQPQHF. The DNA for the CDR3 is TGTGCCAGCAGCATCACCTGGGGGGTCAATCAGCCCCAGCATTTT.

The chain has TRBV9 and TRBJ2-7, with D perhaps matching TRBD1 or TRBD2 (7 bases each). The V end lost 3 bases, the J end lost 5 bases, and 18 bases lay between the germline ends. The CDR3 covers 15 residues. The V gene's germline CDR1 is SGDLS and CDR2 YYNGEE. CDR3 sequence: CASSATHRGGNEQYF. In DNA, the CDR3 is TGTGCCAGCAGCGCGACGCACAGGGGAGGGAACGAGCAGTACTTC.

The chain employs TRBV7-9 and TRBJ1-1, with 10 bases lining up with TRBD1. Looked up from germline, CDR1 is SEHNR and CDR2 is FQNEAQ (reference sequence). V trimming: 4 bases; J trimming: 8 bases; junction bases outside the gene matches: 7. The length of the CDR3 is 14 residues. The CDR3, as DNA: TGTGCCAGCAGCTCAACCGGGACAGGGGAAGAAGCTTTCTTT. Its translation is CASSSTGTGEEAFF. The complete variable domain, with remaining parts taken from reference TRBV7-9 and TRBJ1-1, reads DTGVSQNPRHKITKRGQNVTFRCDPISEHNRLYWYRQTLGQGPEFLTYFQNEAQLEKSRLLSDRFSAERPKGSFSTLEIQRTEQGDSAMYLCASSSTGTGEEAFFGQGTRLTVV.

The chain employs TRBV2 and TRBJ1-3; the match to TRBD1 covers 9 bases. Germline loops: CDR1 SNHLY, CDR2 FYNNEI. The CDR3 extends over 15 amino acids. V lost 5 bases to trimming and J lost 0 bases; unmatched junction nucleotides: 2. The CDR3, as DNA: TGTGCCAGCAGTTCACAGGGGGCCTCTGGAAACACCATATATTTT. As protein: CASSSQGASGNTIYF. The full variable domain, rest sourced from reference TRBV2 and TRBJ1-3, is EPEVTQTPSHQVTQMGQEVILRCVPISNHLYFYWYRQILGQKVEFLVSFYNNEISEKSEIFDDQFSVERPDGSNFTLKIRSTKLEDSAMYFCASSSQGASGNTIYFGEGSWLTVV.

The CDR3 region has the DNA TGTGCCAGCAGCCAACGATATGGAACAGATGGCTACACCTTC. It codes for CASSQRYGTDGYTF. The V and J genes are TRBV27 and TRBJ1-2; D unclear. The V gene lost 6 bases and the J gene lost 6 bases, with 17 bases spanning the gap. Germline V CDR1 and CDR2: MNHEY, SMNVEV (reference sequence). CDR3 length equals 14 residues.

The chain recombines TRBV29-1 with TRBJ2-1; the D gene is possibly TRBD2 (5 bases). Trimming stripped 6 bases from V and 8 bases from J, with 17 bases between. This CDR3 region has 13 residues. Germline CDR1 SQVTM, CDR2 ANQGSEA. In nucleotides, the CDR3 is TGCAGCGTCGACGATAAGGCGGGCGATGAGCAGTTCTTC. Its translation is CSVDDKAGDEQFF.

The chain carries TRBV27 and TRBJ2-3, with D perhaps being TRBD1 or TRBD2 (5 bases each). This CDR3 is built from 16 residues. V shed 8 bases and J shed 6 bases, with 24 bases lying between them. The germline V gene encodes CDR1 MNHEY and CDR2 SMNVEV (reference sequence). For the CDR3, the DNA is TGTGCCAGCCTTAGTACGGGGCGCGGGCGTCGGGATACGCAGTATTTT. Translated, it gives CASLSTGRGRRDTQYF.

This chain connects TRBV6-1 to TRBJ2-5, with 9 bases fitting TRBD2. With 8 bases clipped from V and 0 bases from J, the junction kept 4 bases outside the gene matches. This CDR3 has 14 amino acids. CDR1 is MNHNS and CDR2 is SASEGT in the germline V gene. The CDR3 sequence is CASSSGVYQETQYF. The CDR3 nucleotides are TGTGCCAGCTCTAGCGGGGTGTACCAAGAGACCCAGTACTTC.

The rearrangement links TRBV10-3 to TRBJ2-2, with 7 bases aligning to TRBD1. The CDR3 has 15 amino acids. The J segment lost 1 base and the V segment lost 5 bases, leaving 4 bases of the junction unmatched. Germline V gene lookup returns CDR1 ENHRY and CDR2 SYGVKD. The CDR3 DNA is TGTGCCATCAGTATAGGACAGGAGAACACCGGGGAGCTGTTTTTT. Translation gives CAISIGQENTGELFF.

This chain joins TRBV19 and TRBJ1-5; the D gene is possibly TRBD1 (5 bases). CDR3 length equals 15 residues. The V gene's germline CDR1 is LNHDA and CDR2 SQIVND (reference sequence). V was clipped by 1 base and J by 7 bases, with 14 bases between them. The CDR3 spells CASSIAGQLSQPQHF. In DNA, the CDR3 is TGTGCCAGTAGTATAGCGGGGCAGCTATCCCAGCCCCAGCATTTT.

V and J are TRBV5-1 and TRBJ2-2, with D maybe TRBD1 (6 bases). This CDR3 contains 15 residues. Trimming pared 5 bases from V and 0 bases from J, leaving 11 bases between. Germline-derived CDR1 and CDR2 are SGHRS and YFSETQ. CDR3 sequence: CASRTGTTNTGELFF. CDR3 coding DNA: TGCGCCAGCAGGACCGGGACAACGAACACCGGGGAGCTGTTTTTT.

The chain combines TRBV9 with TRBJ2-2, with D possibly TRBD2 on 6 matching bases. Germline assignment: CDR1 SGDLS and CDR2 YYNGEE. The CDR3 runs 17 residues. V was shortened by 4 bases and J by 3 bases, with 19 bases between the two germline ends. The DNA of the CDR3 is TGTGCCAGCAGCCCCCAGGCGAGCGGGTCGGACACCGGGGAGCTGTTTTTT. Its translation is CASSPQASGSDTGELFF.

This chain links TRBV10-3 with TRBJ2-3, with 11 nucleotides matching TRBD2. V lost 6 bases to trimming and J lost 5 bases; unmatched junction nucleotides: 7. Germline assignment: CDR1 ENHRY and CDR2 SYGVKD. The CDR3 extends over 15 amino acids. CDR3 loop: CAISLAGGVEDTQYF. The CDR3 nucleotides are TGTGCCATCAGCCTAGCGGGAGGAGTAGAAGATACGCAGTATTTT.

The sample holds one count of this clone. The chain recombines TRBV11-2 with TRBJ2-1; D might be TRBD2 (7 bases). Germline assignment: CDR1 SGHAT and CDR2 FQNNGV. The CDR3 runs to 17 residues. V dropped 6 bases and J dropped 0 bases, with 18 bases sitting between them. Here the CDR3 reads CASRAWGGGSSYNEQFF. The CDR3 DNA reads TGTGCCAGCAGGGCCTGGGGGGGCGGGTCCTCCTACAATGAGCAGTTCTTC.

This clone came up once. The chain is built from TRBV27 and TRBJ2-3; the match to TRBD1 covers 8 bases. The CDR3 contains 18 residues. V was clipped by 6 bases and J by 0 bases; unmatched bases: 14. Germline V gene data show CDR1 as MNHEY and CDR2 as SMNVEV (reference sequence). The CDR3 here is CASSRLTGTGISTDTQYF. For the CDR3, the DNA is TGTGCCAGCAGCCGCCTCACCGGGACAGGTATCAGCACAGATACGCAGTATTTT.

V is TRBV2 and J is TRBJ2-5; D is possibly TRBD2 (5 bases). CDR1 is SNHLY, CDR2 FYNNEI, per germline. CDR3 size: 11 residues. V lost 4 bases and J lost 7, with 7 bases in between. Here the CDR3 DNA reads TGTGCCAGCAGTGTCAGCGGGACCCAGTACTTC. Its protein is CASSVSGTQYF.

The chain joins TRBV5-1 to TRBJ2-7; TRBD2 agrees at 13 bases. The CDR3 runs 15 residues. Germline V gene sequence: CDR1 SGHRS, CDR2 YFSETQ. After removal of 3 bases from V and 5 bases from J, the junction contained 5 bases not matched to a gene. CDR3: CASSSTSGRVDEQYF. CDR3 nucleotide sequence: TGCGCCAGCAGCTCCACTAGCGGGAGGGTAGACGAGCAGTACTTC.

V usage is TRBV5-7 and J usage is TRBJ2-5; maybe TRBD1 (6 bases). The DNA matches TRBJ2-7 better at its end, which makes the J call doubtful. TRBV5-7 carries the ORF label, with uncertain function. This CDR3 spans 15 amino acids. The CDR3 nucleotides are TGTGCCAGCAGCTTGGGGGGCGACAGGTCCTACGAGCAGTACTTC. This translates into CASSLGGDRSYEQYF.

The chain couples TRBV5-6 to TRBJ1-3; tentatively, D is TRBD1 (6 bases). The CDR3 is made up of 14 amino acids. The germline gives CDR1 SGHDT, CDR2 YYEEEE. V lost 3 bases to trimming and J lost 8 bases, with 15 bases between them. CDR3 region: CASSSLQGLHTIYF. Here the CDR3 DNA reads TGTGCCAGCAGCTCACTGCAGGGGTTGCACACCATATATTTT.

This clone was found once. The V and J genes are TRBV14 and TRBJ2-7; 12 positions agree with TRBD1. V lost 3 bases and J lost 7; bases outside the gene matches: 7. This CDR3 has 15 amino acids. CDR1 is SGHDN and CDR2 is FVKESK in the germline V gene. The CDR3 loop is CASSQGTGGFREQYF. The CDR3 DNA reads TGTGCCAGCAGCCAGGGGACAGGGGGCTTCAGAGAGCAGTACTTC.